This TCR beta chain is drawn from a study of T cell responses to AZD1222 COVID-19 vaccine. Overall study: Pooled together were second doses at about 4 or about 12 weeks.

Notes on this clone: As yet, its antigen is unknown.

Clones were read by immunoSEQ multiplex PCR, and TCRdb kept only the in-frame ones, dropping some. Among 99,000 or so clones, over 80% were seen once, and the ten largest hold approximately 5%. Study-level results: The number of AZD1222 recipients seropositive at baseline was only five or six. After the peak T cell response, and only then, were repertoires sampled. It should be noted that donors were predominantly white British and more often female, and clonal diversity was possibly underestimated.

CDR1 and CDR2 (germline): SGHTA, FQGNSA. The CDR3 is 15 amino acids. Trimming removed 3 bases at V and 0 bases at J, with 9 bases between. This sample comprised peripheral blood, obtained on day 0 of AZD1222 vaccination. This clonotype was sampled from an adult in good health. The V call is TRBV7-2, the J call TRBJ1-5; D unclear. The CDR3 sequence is CASSLAANSNQPQHF. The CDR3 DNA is TGTGCCAGCAGCTTGGCGGCGAATAGCAATCAGCCCCAGCATTTT.